The sequence of this T cell receptor (beta chain) was determined in a study of blood T cell repertoires in COVID-19. Study details: The samples span acute and convalescent COVID-19 from the United States, Italy and Spain. PBMCs, B-cell-depleted T cells, or T cells provided the cDNA or gDNA that made up the material.

The table lists this clone with a count of one. In germline, CDR1 is GTSNPN, CDR2 SVGIG (reference sequence). The CDR3 is 15 amino acids. The V and J ends lost 2 bases and 3 bases, in that order; junction bases with no gene match: 8. In the original processing: Nucleated cell counts were estimated from reference gene primer amplification. This table comes from immunoSEQ multiplex PCR, and its TCRdb copy is limited to in-frame clones, with some not included. The DNA was the basis for D and trimming; V, J and clone size are from that table. The table records approximately 150,000 clones, approximately 88% of them present only once.

Sequencing was carried out using peripheral blood. The J gene is TRBJ2-7, the V gene TRBV30, with TRBD1 matching over 9 bases. This receptor was taken from a man in his 60s with active or convalescent COVID-19. CDR3 loop: CAWSRPGQGLYEQYF. In DNA, the CDR3 is TGTGCCTGGAGTAGACCGGGACAGGGCCTCTACGAGCAGTACTTC. Complete variable domain (other parts from reference TRBV30 and TRBJ2-7): SQTIHQWPATLVQPVGSPLSLECTVEGTSNPNLYWYRQAAGRGLQLLFYSVGIGQISSEVPQNLSASRPQDRQFILSSKKLLLSDSGFYLCAWSRPGQGLYEQYFGPGTRLTVT.